This T cell receptor (beta chain) was documented in a study of blood T cells in healthy people across ages. The study, taken as a whole, reports: Versus aged donors, long-lived donors had higher diversity and more naive CD4+ cells. Shifts in expanded clonotypes may have been confounded by donor CMV status, which was unknown.

V was trimmed by 4 bases and J by 5 bases, leaving 15 bases between them. Germline loops: CDR1 SNHLY, CDR2 FYNNEI. CDR3 length: 14 amino acids. This clonotype was seen ten or more times. Its target is not known. The second PCR ran 7 to 11 cycles with a sample-barcoded 5' primer and J-beta primers. TCRdb ran MiXCR on the 5' RACE reads and lists one entry per CDR3 protein. The table has roughly 1.7 million distinct CDR3 sequences, approximately 32% seen once. The chain recombines TRBV2 with TRBJ2-7; D possibly corresponds to TRBD1 (6 bases). The specimen sequenced was blood. This sequence originates from a woman aged 25 to 39 in good health. The CDR3 reads CASSATRQDHEQYF. The CDR3 nucleotides are TGTGCCAGCAGTGCAACGCGACAGGACCACGAGCAGTACTTC.